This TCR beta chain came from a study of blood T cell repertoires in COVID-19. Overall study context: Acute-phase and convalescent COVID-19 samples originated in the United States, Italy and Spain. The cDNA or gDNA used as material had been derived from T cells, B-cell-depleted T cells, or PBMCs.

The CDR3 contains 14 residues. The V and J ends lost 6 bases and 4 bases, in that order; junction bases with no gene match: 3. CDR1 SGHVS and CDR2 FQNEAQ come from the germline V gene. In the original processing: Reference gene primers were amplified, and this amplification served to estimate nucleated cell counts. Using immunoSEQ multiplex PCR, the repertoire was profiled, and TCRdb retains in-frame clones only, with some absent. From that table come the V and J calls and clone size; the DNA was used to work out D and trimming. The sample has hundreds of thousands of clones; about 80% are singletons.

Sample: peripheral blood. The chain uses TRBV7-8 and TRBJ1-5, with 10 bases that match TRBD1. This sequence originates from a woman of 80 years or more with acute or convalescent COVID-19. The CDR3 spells CASRGQGKNQPQHF. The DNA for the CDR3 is TGTGCCAGCAGGGGACAGGGGAAGAATCAGCCCCAGCATTTT.